Below, one T cell receptor (beta chain) is given with its context. The data were produced by immunoSEQ multiplex PCR, yet TCRdb's version contains in-frame clones alone and is incomplete. The sample lists more than 150,000 clones, 93% seen once, with around 2.2% in the top ten. The data are from a study of control samples from healthy donors and cancer patients. Per germline, CDR1 SGHTS and CDR2 YDEGEE. This CDR3 has 16 residues. V lost 1 base and J lost 2; bases outside the gene matches: 7. This rearrangement joins TRBV5-8 to TRBJ2-3; TRBD1 agrees at 7 bases. Sequenced material: blood. The clonotype was recovered from a man aged 50 or older in good health. The CDR3 loop reads CASSLSGQILTDTQYF. The DNA of the CDR3 is TGTGCCAGCAGCTTGTCGGGACAGATACTCACAGATACGCAGTATTTT.